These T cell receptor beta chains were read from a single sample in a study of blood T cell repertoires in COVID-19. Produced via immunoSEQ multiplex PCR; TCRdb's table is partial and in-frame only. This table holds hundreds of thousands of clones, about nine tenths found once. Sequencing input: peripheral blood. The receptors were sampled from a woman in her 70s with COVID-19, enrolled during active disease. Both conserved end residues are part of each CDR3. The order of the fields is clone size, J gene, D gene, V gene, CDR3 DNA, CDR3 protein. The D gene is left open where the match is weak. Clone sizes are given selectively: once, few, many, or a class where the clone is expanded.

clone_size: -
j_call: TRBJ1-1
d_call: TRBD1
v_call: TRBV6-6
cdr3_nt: TGTGCCAGCGGCAAGCACGGGACAGGGGGGGACACTGAAGCTTTCTTT
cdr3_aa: CASGKHGTGGDTEAFF

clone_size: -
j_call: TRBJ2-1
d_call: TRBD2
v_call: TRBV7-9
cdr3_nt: TGTGCCAGCAGCTCGCCCTTAGCGGGGGGGCGGGATGAGCAGTTCTTC
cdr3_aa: CASSSPLAGGRDEQFF

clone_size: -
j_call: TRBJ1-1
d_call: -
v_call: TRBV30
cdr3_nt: TGTGCCTGGAGAAGGGGCAAGAACACTGAAGCTTTCTTT
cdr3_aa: CAWRRGKNTEAFF

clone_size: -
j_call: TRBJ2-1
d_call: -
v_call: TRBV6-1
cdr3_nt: TGTGCCAGCAGTGAAATTTGGCAGGGCCACAATGAGCAGTTCTTC
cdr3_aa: CASSEIWQGHNEQFF

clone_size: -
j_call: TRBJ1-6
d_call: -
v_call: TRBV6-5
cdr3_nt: TGTGCCAGCAGTTACGACGGGAATTCACCCCTCCACTTT
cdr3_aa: CASSYDGNSPLHF

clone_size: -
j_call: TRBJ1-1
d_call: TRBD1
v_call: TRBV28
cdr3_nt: TGTGCCAGCACTGCCCGCCCGGGACAGGGGGCGACTGAAGCTTTCTTT
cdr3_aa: CASTARPGQGATEAFF

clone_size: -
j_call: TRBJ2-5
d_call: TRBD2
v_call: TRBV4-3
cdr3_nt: TGCGCCAGCAGCCAAGTGCTAGCGGGGGGGCCTTCGGAAGAGACCCAGTACTTC
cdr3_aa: CASSQVLAGGPSEETQYF

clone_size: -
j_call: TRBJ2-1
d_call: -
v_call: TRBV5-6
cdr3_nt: TGTGCCAGCAGCCTAAGAATTGTATTCTACAATGAGCAGTTCTTC
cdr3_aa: CASSLRIVFYNEQFF

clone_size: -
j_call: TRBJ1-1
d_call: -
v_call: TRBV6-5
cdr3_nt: TGTGCCAGCAGTTACAGCCTGAACACTGAAGCTTTCTTT
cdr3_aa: CASSYSLNTEAFF

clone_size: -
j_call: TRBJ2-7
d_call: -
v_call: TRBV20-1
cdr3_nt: TGCAGTGCGTCCCGGGACTTTGAGGAGTACTTC
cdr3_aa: CSASRDFEEYF

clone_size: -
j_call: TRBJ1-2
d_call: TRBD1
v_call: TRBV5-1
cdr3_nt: TGCGCCAGCAGCCCGGGGGCCCAGGGGGCGGGATATGGCTACACCTTC
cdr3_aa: CASSPGAQGAGYGYTF

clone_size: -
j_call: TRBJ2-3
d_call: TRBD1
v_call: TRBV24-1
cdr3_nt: TGTGCCACCAGTGATCCCCTTAGGGGGCCATCTACAGATACGCAGTATTTT
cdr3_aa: CATSDPLRGPSTDTQYF

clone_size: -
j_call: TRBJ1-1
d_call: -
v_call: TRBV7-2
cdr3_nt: TGTGCCAGCAGCTTATACGGGGTTCCGAACACTGAAGCTTTCTTT
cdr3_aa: CASSLYGVPNTEAFF

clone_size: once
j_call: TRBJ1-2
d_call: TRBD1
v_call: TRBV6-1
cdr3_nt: TGTGCCAGCAGTGAAACGCAGGGGGATTTGTATGGCTACACCTTC
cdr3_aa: CASSETQGDLYGYTF

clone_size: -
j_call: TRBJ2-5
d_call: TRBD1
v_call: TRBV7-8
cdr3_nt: TGTGCCAGCACTTATGAAGGGGGCCGAGAGACCCAGTACTTC
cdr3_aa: CASTYEGGRETQYF

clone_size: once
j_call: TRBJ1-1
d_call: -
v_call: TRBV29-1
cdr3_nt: TGCAGCGTGGGGGAGGGCGCGGGCGCTGAAGCTTTCTTT
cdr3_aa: CSVGEGAGAEAFF

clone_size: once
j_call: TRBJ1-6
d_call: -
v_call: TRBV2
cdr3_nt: TGTGCCAGCACCGTGTTTTCACCCCTCCACTTT
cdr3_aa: CASTVFSPLHF

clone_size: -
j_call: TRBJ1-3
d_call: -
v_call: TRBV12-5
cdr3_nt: TGTGCTAGTGGTTTTGACTGGAGCTCTGGAAACACCATATATTTT
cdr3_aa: CASGFDWSSGNTIYF

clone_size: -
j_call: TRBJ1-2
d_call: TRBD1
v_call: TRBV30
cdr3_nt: TGTGCCTGGACCGAGCCGGGACAGGCTGTCTACACCTTC
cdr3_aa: CAWTEPGQAVYTF

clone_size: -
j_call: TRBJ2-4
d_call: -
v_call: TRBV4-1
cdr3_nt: TGCGCCAGCAGCCAAGACGGGTTTACCCCTACGGCCCTGGGCATTCAGTACTTC
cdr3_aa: CASSQDGFTPTALGIQYF

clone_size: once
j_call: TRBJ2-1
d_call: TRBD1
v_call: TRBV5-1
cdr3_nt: TGCGCCAGCAGGCCAACCGGGACAGGCGCCTACAATGAGCAGTTCTTC
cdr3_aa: CASRPTGTGAYNEQFF

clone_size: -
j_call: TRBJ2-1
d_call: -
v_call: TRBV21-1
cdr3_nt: TGTGCCAGCAGCCCAGACTGGCGCTCCTACAATGAGCAGTTCTTC
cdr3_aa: CASSPDWRSYNEQFF

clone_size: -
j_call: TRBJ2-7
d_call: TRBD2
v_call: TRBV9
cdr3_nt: TGTGCCAGCAGCCCAGGCGGGGGGCCGAGCTCCTACGAGCAGTACTTC
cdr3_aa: CASSPGGGPSSYEQYF

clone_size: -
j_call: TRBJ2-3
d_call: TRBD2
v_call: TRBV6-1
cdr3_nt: TGTGCCAGCAGTGAGGGGGTAGCGGGGATTGCAGATACGCAGTATTTT
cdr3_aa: CASSEGVAGIADTQYF

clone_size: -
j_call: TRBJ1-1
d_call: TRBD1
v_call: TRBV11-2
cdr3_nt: TGTGCCAGCAGCCAGGCAGGGGGGACCACTGAAGCTTTCTTT
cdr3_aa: CASSQAGGTTEAFF

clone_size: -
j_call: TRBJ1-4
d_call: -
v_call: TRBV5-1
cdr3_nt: TGCGCCAGCAGCTTGGCGTCGGCCGGGAGCGAAAAACTGTTTTTT
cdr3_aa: CASSLASAGSEKLFF

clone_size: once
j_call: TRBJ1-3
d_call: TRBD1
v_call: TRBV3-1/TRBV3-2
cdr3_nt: TGTGCCAGCAGTTACCGGACAGGGGGAAGCTCTGGAAACACCATATATTTT
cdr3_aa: CASSYRTGGSSGNTIYF